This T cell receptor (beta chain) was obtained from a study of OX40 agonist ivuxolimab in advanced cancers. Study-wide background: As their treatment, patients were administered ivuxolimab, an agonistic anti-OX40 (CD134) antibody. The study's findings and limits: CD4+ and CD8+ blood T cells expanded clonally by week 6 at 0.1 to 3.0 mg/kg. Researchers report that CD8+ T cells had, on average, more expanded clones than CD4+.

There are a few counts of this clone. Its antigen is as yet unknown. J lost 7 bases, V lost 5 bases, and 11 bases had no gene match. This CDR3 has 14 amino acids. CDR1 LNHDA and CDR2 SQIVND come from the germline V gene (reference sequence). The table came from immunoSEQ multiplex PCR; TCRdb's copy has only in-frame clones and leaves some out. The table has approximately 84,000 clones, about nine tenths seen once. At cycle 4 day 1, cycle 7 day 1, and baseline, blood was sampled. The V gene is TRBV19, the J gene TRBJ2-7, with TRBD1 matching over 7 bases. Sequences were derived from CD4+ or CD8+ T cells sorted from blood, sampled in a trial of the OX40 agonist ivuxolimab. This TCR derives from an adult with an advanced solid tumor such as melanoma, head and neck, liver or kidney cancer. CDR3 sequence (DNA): TGTGCCAGTAGTGCCGACAGGGCCCTGGGGGAGCAGTACTTC. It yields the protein CASSADRALGEQYF.